The TCR beta chain described here comes from a study of shared clonotypes between healthy human individuals. CDR1 SGHRS and CDR2 YFSETQ come from the germline V gene. V lost 6 bases and J 4 bases, leaving 10 bases between the germline ends. The CDR3 covers 12 residues. Produced via immunoSEQ multiplex PCR; TCRdb's table is partial and in-frame only. The repertoire holds about 700,000 clones, with under 95% as singletons. Naive CD8 cells lacked CD45RO and underwent positive selection for CCR7, leaving out terminally differentiated effector memory CD45RA+ cells. The chain links TRBV5-1 to TRBJ1-1; tentative D call: TRBD1 (5 bases). Sequenced material: naive CD8+ T cells sorted from blood. The TCR was taken from a man aged 25-45 years in good health. CDR3 DNA sequence: TGCGCCAGCACGGGGACTGGCACTGAAGCTTTCTTT. This sequence encodes CASTGTGTEAFF.